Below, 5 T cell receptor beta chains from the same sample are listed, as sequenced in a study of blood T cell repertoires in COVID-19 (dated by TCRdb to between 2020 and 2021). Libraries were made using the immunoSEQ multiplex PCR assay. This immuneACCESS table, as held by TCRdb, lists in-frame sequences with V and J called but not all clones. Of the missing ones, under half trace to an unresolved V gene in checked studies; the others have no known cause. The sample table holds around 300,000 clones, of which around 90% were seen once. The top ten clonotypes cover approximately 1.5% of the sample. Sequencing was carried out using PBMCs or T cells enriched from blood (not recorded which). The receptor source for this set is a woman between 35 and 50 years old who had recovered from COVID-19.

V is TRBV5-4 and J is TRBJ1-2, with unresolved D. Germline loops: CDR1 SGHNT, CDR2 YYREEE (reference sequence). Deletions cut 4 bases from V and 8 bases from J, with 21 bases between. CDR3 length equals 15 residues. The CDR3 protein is CASSPRVAMSGGYTF. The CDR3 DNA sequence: TGTGCCAGCAGCCCCCGGGTGGCAATGAGTGGAGGCTACACCTTC.

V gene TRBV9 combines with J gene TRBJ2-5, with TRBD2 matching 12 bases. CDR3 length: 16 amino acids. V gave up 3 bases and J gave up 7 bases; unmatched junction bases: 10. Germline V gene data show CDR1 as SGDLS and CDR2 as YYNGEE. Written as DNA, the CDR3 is TGTGCCAGCAGCGCCCAGGCGACTAGCGGGAGTGGGACCCAGTACTTC. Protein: CASSAQATSGSGTQYF.

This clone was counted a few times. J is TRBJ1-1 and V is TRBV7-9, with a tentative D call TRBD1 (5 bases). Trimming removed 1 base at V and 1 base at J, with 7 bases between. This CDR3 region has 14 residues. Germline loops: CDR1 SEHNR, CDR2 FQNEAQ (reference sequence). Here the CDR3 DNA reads TGTGCCAGCAGCTTAGTTAGGGGGAACACTGAAGCTTTCTTT. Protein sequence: CASSLVRGNTEAFF.

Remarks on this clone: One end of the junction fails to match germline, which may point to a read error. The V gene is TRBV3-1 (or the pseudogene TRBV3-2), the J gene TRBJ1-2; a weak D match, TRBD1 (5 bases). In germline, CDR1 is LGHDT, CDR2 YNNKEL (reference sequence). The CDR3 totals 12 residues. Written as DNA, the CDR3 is TGTGCCAGCAGCCAAGATAAAGGGGTGGTCGGCTTC. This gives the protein CASSQDKGVVGF.

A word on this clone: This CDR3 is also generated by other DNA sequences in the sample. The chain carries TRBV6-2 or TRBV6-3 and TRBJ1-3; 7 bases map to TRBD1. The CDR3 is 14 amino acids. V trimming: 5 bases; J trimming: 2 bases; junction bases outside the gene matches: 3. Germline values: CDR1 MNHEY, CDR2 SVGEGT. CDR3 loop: CASSPDRAGNTIYF. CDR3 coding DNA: TGTGCCAGCAGTCCCGACAGGGCTGGAAACACCATATATTTT.